The TCR beta chain under discussion was sequenced for a study of sequential checkpoint blockade in melanoma. At least ten counts were recorded for this clone. Other DNA sequences in this sample translate to the same CDR3. The method was immunoSEQ multiplex PCR; TCRdb's version includes in-frame clones alone and lacks a portion of them. Of about 20,000 clones listed, more than 25% are singletons. This CDR3 is built from 15 residues. The V and J ends lost 1 base and 2 bases, in that order; junction bases with no gene match: 2. Looked up from germline, CDR1 is SGHNT and CDR2 is YENEEA. Regarding treatment: randomized to nivolumab then ipilimumab (arm A) or the reverse (arm B).

The receptor's source is a human donor with melanoma. The rearrangement uses TRBV11-3 and TRBJ2-3, with 8 bases identical to TRBD1. Material: tumor tissue (inferred from file names), obtained from a patient given nivolumab and ipilimumab in sequence. Here the CDR3 DNA reads TGTGCCAGCAGCTTAGTTCAGGGGGCCACAGATACGCAGTATTTT. Translation: CASSLVQGATDTQYF. Complete variable domain (other parts from reference TRBV11-3 and TRBJ2-3): EAGVVQSPRYKIIEKKQPVAFWCNPISGHNTLYWYLQNLGQGPELLIRYENEEAVDDSQLPKDRFSAERLKGVDSTLKIQPAELGDSAVYLCASSLVQGATDTQYFGPGTRLTVL.